This T cell receptor (beta chain) is drawn from a study of blood T cell repertoires in COVID-19. The authors' processing: Counts of nucleated cells, estimated from reference gene primer amplification, were obtained. TCRdb's table, derived via immunoSEQ multiplex PCR, lists solely in-frame clones and lacks some. V and J calls and clone size follow that table, whereas D and trimming were derived from the DNA. The sample yields roughly 150,000 clones, roughly 88% seen once. V lost 1 base and J lost 2, with 11 bases in between. Germline CDR1 SGHAT, CDR2 FQNNGV. CDR3 length: 16 residues. The chain couples TRBV11-2 to TRBJ2-2; D may be TRBD1 (5 bases). The sequence was obtained from a woman between 45 and 60 years old with acute or convalescent COVID-19. Material: peripheral blood. DNA for the CDR3: TGTGCCAGCAGCTTAGTCAGGGAATTCAACACCGGGGAGCTGTTTTTT. This sequence encodes CASSLVREFNTGELFF.